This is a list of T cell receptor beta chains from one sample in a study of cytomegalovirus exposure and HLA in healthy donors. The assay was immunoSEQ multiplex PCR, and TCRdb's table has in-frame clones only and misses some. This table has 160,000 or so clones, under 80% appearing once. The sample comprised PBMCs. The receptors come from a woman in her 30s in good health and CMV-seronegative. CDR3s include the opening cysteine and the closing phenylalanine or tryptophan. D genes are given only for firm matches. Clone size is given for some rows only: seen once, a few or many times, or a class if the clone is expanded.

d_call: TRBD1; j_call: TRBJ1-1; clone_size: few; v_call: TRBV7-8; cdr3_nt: TGTGCCAGCAGCTTAGTTCACAGGGGACAAACTGAAGCTTTCTTT; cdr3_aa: CASSLVHRGQTEAFF
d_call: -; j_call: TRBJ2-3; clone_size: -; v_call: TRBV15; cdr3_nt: TGTGCCACCAGCAGAGACGGGGCAGATACGCAGTATTTT; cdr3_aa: CATSRDGADTQYF
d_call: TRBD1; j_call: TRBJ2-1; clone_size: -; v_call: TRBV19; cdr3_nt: TGTGCCACGGGACAGGGGATTCATGAGCAGTTCTTC; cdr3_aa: CATGQGIHEQFF
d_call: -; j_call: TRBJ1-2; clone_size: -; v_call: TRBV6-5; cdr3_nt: TGTGCCAGCAGGGCCAAGAACTATGGCTACACCTTC; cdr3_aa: CASRAKNYGYTF
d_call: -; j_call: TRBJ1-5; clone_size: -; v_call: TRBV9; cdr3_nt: TGTGCCAGCAGCGCAGGGTCAGGTGTCAATCAGCCCCAGCATTTT; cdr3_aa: CASSAGSGVNQPQHF
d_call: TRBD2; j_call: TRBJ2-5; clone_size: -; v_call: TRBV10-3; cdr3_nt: TGTGCCATCAGAGGCGGGGGGGAATGGGAGACCCAGTACTTC; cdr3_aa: CAIRGGGEWETQYF
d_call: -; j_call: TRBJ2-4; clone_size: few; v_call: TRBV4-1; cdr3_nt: TGCGCCAGCAGCCCCCTCCGGGGACTAGCCAAAAACATTCAGTACTTC; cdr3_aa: CASSPLRGLAKNIQYF
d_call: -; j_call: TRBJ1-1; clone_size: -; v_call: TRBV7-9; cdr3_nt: TGTGCCAGCAGCTTAGTGGGGAGGGGTATGAACACTGAAGCTTTCTTT; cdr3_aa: CASSLVGRGMNTEAFF
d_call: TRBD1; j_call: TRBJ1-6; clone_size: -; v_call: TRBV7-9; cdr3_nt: TGTTCCAGCAGCTCCAACCGGGACAGGAGTAATTCACCCCTCCACTTT; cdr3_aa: CSSSSNRDRSNSPLHF
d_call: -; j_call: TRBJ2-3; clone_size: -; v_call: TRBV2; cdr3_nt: TGTGCCAGCAGTGGAAATAGGGGGGGACCCGATACGCAGTATTTT; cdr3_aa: CASSGNRGGPDTQYF
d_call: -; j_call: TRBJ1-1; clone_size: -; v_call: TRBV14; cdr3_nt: TGTGCCAGCAGCCAAATTTTTAGCCGAGCTGGAGGCACTGAAGCTTTCTTT; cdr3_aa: CASSQIFSRAGGTEAFF
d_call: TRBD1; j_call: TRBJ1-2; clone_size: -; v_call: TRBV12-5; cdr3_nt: TGTGCTAGTGGTTGGGACAGAACTTTGGGCTACACCTTC; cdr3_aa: CASGWDRTLGYTF
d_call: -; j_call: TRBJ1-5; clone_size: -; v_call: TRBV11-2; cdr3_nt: TGTGCCAGCAGCCTCGCCGATTACGGGAGGGGACGTAATCAGCCCCAGCATTTT; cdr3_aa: CASSLADYGRGRNQPQHF
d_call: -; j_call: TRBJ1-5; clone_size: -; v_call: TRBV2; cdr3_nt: TGTGCCAGCACCCGGGGATTTGGTAGCAATCAGCCCCAGCATTTT; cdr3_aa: CASTRGFGSNQPQHF
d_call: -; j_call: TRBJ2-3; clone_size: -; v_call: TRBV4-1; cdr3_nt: TGCGCCAGCAGCCACAGCCCAGGGCAAGATGCGCAGTATTTT; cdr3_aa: CASSHSPGQDAQYF
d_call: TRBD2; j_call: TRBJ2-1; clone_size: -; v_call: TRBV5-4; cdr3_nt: TGTGCCAGCAGCCTGACTAGCGGTGACTACAATGAGCAGTTCTTC; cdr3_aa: CASSLTSGDYNEQFF